This T cell receptor (beta chain) is drawn from a study of blood T cell repertoires in COVID-19. Deletions cut 7 bases from V and 5 bases from J, with 17 bases between. This CDR3 region has 13 residues. Germline CDR1 and CDR2: SQVTM and ANQGSEA. Using immunoSEQ multiplex PCR, the repertoire was profiled, and TCRdb retains in-frame clones only, with some absent. Here the sample spans roughly 250,000 clones, about 80% being singletons. The source is a woman older than 75 with acute or convalescent COVID-19. Material for sequencing was peripheral blood. The V call is TRBV29-1, the J call TRBJ2-5, with D possibly being TRBD1 (5 bases). The CDR3 spells CSADPGARETQYF. The CDR3 DNA follows: TGCAGCGCGGACCCTGGGGCGCGGGAGACCCAGTACTTC.